Following are 4 T cell receptor beta chains from one sample sequenced in a study of blood T cell repertoires in COVID-19. Sequencing was performed with immunoSEQ multiplex PCR; in TCRdb, only in-frame clones are kept and a portion is missing. The sample records more than 95,000 clones, over 75% being singletons. The sample was peripheral blood. These receptors came from a man in his 60s with acute or convalescent COVID-19.

This clone appeared a few times. The chain links TRBV6-5 to TRBJ1-3; 7 bases are shared with TRBD1. The germline V gene encodes CDR1 MNHEY and CDR2 SVGAGI. This CDR3 is 15 amino acids long. The V gene end was trimmed by 4 bases and the J gene end by 4 bases; junction bases not matched to a gene: 7. CDR3 sequence: CASSFDRAGGNTIYF. Written as DNA, the CDR3 is TGTGCCAGCAGTTTCGACAGGGCGGGAGGAAACACCATATATTTT.

Here the CDR3 reads CASSQDSTSGRVSYNEQFF. CDR3 nucleotides: TGTGCCAGCAGCCAAGATAGCACTAGCGGGAGGGTCTCCTACAATGAGCAGTTCTTC. V and J are TRBV3-1 (or the pseudogene TRBV3-2) and TRBJ2-1; TRBD2 matches at 13 bases. This CDR3 is built from 19 residues. After removal of 0 bases from V and 0 bases from J, the junction contained 5 bases not matched to a gene. Germline lookup yields CDR1 LGHDT and CDR2 YNNKEL (reference sequence).

The CDR3 sequence is CASSATGVPSEKLFF. DNA for the CDR3: TGCGCCAGCAGCGCCACAGGGGTGCCCAGCGAAAAACTGTTTTTT. V gene TRBV5-1 combines with J gene TRBJ1-4, with TRBD1 matching 7 bases. CDR3 length equals 15 residues. Per the germline V gene, CDR1 is SGHRS and CDR2 is YFSETQ. The junction had 11 bases not matched to a gene; V was cut back by 4 bases and J by 8 bases.

The chain couples TRBV9 to TRBJ2-7, with D unclear. V was clipped by 1 base and J by 0 bases, with 14 bases between them. The CDR3 extends over 16 amino acids. The germline V gene encodes CDR1 SGDLS and CDR2 YYNGEE. The CDR3: CASSVKPGRVSYEQYF. The CDR3 nucleotides read TGTGCCAGCAGCGTAAAACCAGGCCGAGTCTCCTACGAGCAGTACTTC.